The rows below give T cell receptor beta chains drawn from one sample of a study of radiotherapy plus CTLA-4 blockade in lung cancer. Clones were sequenced by immunoSEQ multiplex PCR, and TCRdb holds only the in-frame ones, with some missing. This sample has 65,000 to 85,000 clones, with less than 85% found just once. The input for sequencing was peripheral blood, taken from a patient treated with radiotherapy plus ipilimumab. These receptors originate from a human donor with non-small cell lung cancer whose response to radiotherapy plus ipilimumab could not be evaluated. Both conserved end residues are part of each CDR3. D genes are given only for firm matches. Size is omitted from some rows. Given values are once, few, many or a class for expanded clones.

.	TRBV5-1	TRBJ2-7	TRBD1	CASSPGNRGPSYEQYF	TGCGCCAGCAGCCCAGGAAACAGGGGGCCCTCCTACGAGCAGTACTTC
.	TRBV6-1	TRBJ2-1	.	CASSEQFEQFF	TGTGCCAGCAGTGAACAGTTTGAGCAGTTCTTC
.	TRBV5-4	TRBJ2-1	.	CASSAPWTAVNKWEQFF	TGTGCCAGCAGCGCGCCGTGGACAGCGGTAAACAAATGGGAGCAGTTCTTC
.	TRBV12-2	TRBJ2-7	.	CASHRAGGPSYEQYF	TGTGCAAGTCATCGGGCGGGAGGGCCCTCCTACGAGCAGTACTTC
.	TRBV7-7	TRBJ2-7	TRBD1	CASTLRDRAYEQYF	TGTGCCAGCACCTTACGGGACAGGGCATACGAGCAGTACTTC
.	TRBV19	TRBJ2-7	TRBD2	CASSIKAGEVYEQYF	TGTGCCAGTAGTATAAAAGCGGGGGAAGTCTACGAGCAGTACTTC
.	TRBV30	TRBJ2-7	TRBD2	CAWSVGLAGGRYF	TGTGCCTGGAGTGTAGGACTAGCGGGGGGGCGGTACTTC
.	TRBV27	TRBJ2-7	.	CASSPWSALSYEQYF	TGTGCCAGCAGTCCCTGGAGCGCCCTATCCTACGAGCAGTACTTC
.	TRBV9	TRBJ2-7	.	CASSPYGGNYEQYF	TGTGCCAGCAGCCCGTACGGGGGAAACTACGAGCAGTACTTC
.	TRBV28	TRBJ1-3	.	CASRAAGTGNTIYF	TGTGCCAGCAGAGCCGCCGGGACAGGAAACACCATATATTTT
.	TRBV19	TRBJ2-3	TRBD1	CASGNGAGGRDTQYF	TGTGCCAGTGGCAACGGGGCAGGGGGTCGGGATACGCAGTATTTT
few	TRBV6-1	TRBJ2-7	.	CASDSPRAGEQYF	TGTGCCAGCGATTCTCCTAGGGCGGGGGAGCAGTACTTC
.	TRBV5-8	TRBJ2-7	TRBD1	CASSLSWTGDYEQYF	TGTGCCAGCAGCTTGTCGTGGACAGGGGACTACGAGCAGTACTTC
once	TRBV6-4	TRBJ2-1	.	CASSESSGSYNEQFF	TGTGCCAGCAGTGAATCCAGCGGATCCTACAATGAGCAGTTCTTC
few	TRBV4-1	TRBJ2-6	.	CASSQGGFYGANVLTF	TGCGCCAGCAGCCAAGGCGGATTCTATGGGGCCAACGTCCTGACTTTC
once	TRBV5-8	TRBJ2-5	TRBD2	CASSLGTSGDMKTQYF	TGTGCCAGCAGCTTAGGGACTAGCGGGGACATGAAGACCCAGTACTTC
few	TRBV9	TRBJ2-1	.	CASSVAGGASYNEQFF	TGTGCCAGCAGCGTAGCTGGTGGGGCCTCCTACAATGAGCAGTTCTTC
.	TRBV19	TRBJ2-1	TRBD2	CASGLAGGGYNEQFF	TGTGCCAGTGGACTAGCGGGGGGCGGCTACAATGAGCAGTTCTTC
.	TRBV5-1	TRBJ2-7	.	CASSPGGSSYEQYF	TGCGCCAGCAGCCCTGGTGGCAGTTCCTACGAGCAGTACTTC
.	TRBV28	TRBJ1-2	.	CASSLSPRRGGYGYTF	TGTGCCAGCAGTTTAAGTCCCCGCAGGGGTGGCTATGGCTACACCTTC
.	TRBV5-1	TRBJ2-2	.	CASSLVNPQGRTGELFF	TGCGCCAGCAGCTTGGTGAACCCGCAGGGAAGGACCGGGGAGCTGTTTTTT
.	TRBV11-2	TRBJ2-7	TRBD2	CASSLSGGEYEQYF	TGTGCCAGCAGCTTATCCGGGGGGGAGTACGAGCAGTACTTC